A selection of T cell receptor beta chains follows, all from one sample in a study of cytomegalovirus exposure and HLA in healthy donors. Measured with immunoSEQ multiplex PCR; TCRdb has only the in-frame clones, and not every one. The table lists 160,000 or so clones, around 82% of them singletons. Input material: PBMCs. These receptors all come from a middle-aged man in good health and CMV-seronegative. CDR3s include the opening cysteine and the closing phenylalanine or tryptophan. D genes are given only for firm matches. Clone size appears in some rows only: once, few, many, or a class for an expanded clone.

d_call | j_call | v_call | clone_size | cdr3_aa | cdr3_nt
TRBD2 | TRBJ2-1 | TRBV18 | . | CASSLISGLASSYNEQFF | TGTGCCAGCTCACTTATATCCGGACTAGCCAGCTCCTACAATGAGCAGTTCTTC
TRBD1 | TRBJ1-5 | TRBV7-8 | few | CASSLVSGVRGRGNQPQHF | TGTGCCAGCAGCTTAGTGTCTGGGGTCAGGGGGCGCGGCAATCAGCCCCAGCATTTT
TRBD2 | TRBJ2-3 | TRBV7-6 | . | CASRDGTSGDAQYF | TGTGCCAGCAGGGATGGGACTAGCGGCGATGCGCAGTATTTT
TRBD1 | TRBJ1-5 | TRBV30 | . | CAWSRGGGNQPQHF | TGTGCCTGGAGTAGAGGGGGCGGCAATCAGCCCCAGCATTTT
. | TRBJ2-3 | TRBV29-1 | . | CSVGGADTDTQYF | TGCAGCGTCGGGGGAGCGGACACAGATACGCAGTATTTT
. | TRBJ1-4 | TRBV5-6 | . | CASSLGATTNEKLFF | TGTGCCAGCAGCTTGGGGGCGACCACCAATGAAAAACTGTTTTTT
. | TRBJ1-6 | TRBV5-5 | . | CASSLGGNRVGSPLHF | TGTGCCAGCAGCTTGGGAGGTAACAGGGTAGGGTCACCCCTCCACTTT
. | TRBJ1-1 | TRBV2 | . | CASGERGRATEAFF | TGTGCCAGCGGGGAGAGGGGGAGGGCCACTGAAGCTTTCTTT
TRBD1 | TRBJ2-5 | TRBV7-2 | . | CASSPPQGARRTQYF | TGTGCCAGCAGCCCCCCGCAGGGGGCTCGGCGGACCCAGTACTTC
TRBD1 | TRBJ2-4 | TRBV10-3 | few | CAIKSGQGEAQYF | TGTGCCATCAAGTCGGGACAGGGGGAGGCTCAGTACTTC
. | TRBJ1-2 | TRBV25-1 | . | CASSGIFPRHGSYTF | TGTGCCAGCAGTGGCATTTTCCCGCGGCATGGAAGCTACACCTTC
TRBD1 | TRBJ2-7 | TRBV4-3 | . | CASSQLTGQGYEQYF | TGCGCCAGCAGCCAACTAACGGGACAGGGTTACGAGCAGTACTTC
. | TRBJ1-2 | TRBV7-2 | . | CASTPGAGRNGYTF | TGTGCCAGCACCCCGGGAGCCGGGAGAAATGGCTACACCTTC
. | TRBJ1-5 | TRBV10-3 | once | CAISESDRYQPQHF | TGTGCCATCAGTGAGTCTGACAGATATCAGCCCCAGCATTTT
TRBD2 | TRBJ2-1 | TRBV18 | . | CASSPTAGAGSNEQFF | TGTGCCAGCTCACCAACAGCGGGGGCCGGGAGCAATGAGCAGTTCTTC
. | TRBJ2-7 | TRBV13 | . | CASSTNGGRYEQYF | TGTGCCAGCAGCACCAACGGGGGTAGGTACGAGCAGTACTTC
. | TRBJ1-1 | TRBV6-5 | . | CASRRDTMNTEAFF | TGTGCCAGCAGACGGGACACCATGAACACTGAAGCTTTCTTT
TRBD2 | TRBJ2-3 | TRBV5-6 | . | CASSSDLGGGPDTQYF | TGTGCCAGCAGCTCCGACCTGGGGGGAGGGCCGGATACGCAGTATTTT
. | TRBJ1-2 | TRBV28 | few | CASTRGRVYGYTF | TGTGCCAGCACCAGGGGCAGGGTCTATGGCTACACCTTC
TRBD1 | TRBJ2-1 | TRBV5-1 | . | CASSRDSLKFF | TGCGCCAGCAGCCGGGACAGCTTAAAGTTCTTC
. | TRBJ2-3 | TRBV27 | . | CASRQGLGDTQYF | TGTGCCAGCCGTCAGGGGCTGGGAGATACGCAGTATTTT
. | TRBJ2-5 | TRBV6-1 | few | CASHREQTQYF | TGTGCCAGCCACAGGGAGCAGACCCAGTACTTC
TRBD1 | TRBJ1-5 | TRBV2 | . | CASRGGSGQGKNQPQHF | TGTGCCAGCAGGGGAGGGTCGGGACAGGGCAAAAATCAGCCCCAGCATTTT